Below, one TCR beta chain is given with its context. It lacks a known antigen. Base quality data are lacking; no much larger clone is found one base away. Library creation used the immunoSEQ multiplex PCR assay. TCRdb obtained this table from immuneACCESS and retained in-frame rearrangements with V and J assigned. These tables miss some clones; where compared with another copy, unresolved V genes account for less than half of the shortfall, and the remainder is unexplained. The sample data list about 120,000 clones, and approximately 90% of these were observed just once. 2% to 3% of the sample is in the top ten clones. This record comes from a study of control samples from healthy donors and cancer patients (dated by TCRdb to about 2020). V is trimmed back by 6 bases and J by 7 bases, and the junction contains 4 bases that no gene match accounts for. The CDR3 runs 12 residues from the cysteine to the phenylalanine. Only CDR3 DNA remains: 36 bases, in frame from the first base.

The sequencing sample was made of blood. The chain was built from TRBV12-3 or TRBV12-4 and TRBJ1-1; TRBD1 matches 8 bases in the middle. The sequence was obtained from a woman in her 70s in good health. The CDR3 is CASSQTGVEAFF. The nucleotide sequence is given as TGTGCCAGCAGCCAGACAGGGGTTGAAGCTTTCTTT.